Listed here are 20 T cell receptor beta chains from one sample, sequenced in a study of cytomegalovirus exposure and HLA in healthy donors. 13 Jbeta primers and 60 Vbeta primers were used for the PCR. Here immunoSEQ multiplex PCR was the method, and the copy in TCRdb shows in-frame clones only, minus some. This sample yields around 160,000 clones, of which 75% to 90% are seen a single time; roughly 2% belongs to the top ten. Sequences were obtained from PBMCs. Receptors originate from a human donor in good health.

DNA for the CDR3: TGTGCCAGCAGTGAAGCGCGGCCGAGCTCTGGAAACACCATATATTTT. Its protein product is CASSEARPSSGNTIYF. This chain links TRBV2 with TRBJ1-3, with unresolved D. Trimming stripped 0 bases from V and 0 bases from J, with 9 bases between. The CDR3 loop spans 16 amino acids. CDR1 SNHLY and CDR2 FYNNEI come from the germline V gene.

The genes are TRBV10-3 and TRBJ1-2; 7 bases agree with TRBD1. V shed 9 bases and J 6 bases; nucleotides not matched to a gene: 16. In germline, CDR1 is ENHRY, CDR2 SYGVKD. CDR3 length: 15 amino acids. The CDR3 reads CAIQVTGQETNGYTF. Written as DNA, the CDR3 is TGTGCCATTCAAGTGACAGGGCAAGAAACAAATGGCTACACCTTC.

Of note for this clone: The sample contains more than one DNA sequence encoding this CDR3. J is TRBJ1-1 and V is TRBV2; D not certain. Trimming shortened V by 4 bases and J by 8 bases, and 8 bases separated the two germline ends. Germline CDR1 SNHLY, CDR2 FYNNEI. This CDR3 contains 11 residues. This CDR3 reads CASSGQAEAFF. DNA of the CDR3: TGTGCCAGCAGTGGCCAGGCCGAAGCTTTCTTT.

V usage is TRBV2 and J usage is TRBJ1-4, with D tentatively TRBD1 (5 bases). Germline-derived CDR1 and CDR2 are SNHLY and FYNNEI. This CDR3 is 13 amino acids long. V was trimmed by 6 bases and J by 5 bases, leaving 10 bases between them. The CDR3 region is CASSFRQNEKLFF. CDR3 sequence (DNA): TGTGCCAGCAGCTTCAGACAGAATGAAAAACTGTTTTTT. Supplemented by reference TRBV2 and TRBJ1-4, the full variable domain reads EPEVTQTPSHQVTQMGQEVILRCVPISNHLYFYWYRQILGQKVEFLVSFYNNEISEKSEIFDDQFSVERPDGSNFTLKIRSTKLEDSAMYFCASSFRQNEKLFFGSGTQLSVL.

The rearrangement joins TRBV11-1 to TRBJ2-7; D is uncertain. The germline V and J ends were trimmed by 1 base and 2 bases, with 9 bases remaining between them. The CDR3 contains 14 residues. The germline gives CDR1 SGHAT, CDR2 FQDESV (reference sequence). The DNA of the CDR3 is TGTGCCAGCAGCTTAGGAGTTACGACCTACGAGCAGTACTTC. As protein: CASSLGVTTYEQYF.

This clone was counted only a few times. V usage is TRBV9 and J usage is TRBJ2-2, with D perhaps matching TRBD2 (7 bases). V gave up 0 bases and J gave up 4 bases, with 10 bases separating them. The germline gives CDR1 SGDLS, CDR2 YYNGEE. The CDR3 sequence is 15 residues long. CDR3 loop: CASSVVGGPTGELFF. DNA for the CDR3: TGTGCCAGCAGCGTAGTGGGGGGGCCCACCGGGGAGCTGTTTTTT.

The rearrangement joins TRBV19 to TRBJ1-2, with D perhaps TRBD1 (6 bases). CDR3 length equals 15 residues. CDR1 and CDR2 (germline): LNHDA, SQIVND (reference sequence). Trimming removed 6 bases at V and 2 bases at J, with 16 bases between. The DNA of the CDR3 is TGTGCCAGTAGATCCCCCCGGACAGTGAACTATGGCTACACCTTC. Translating gives CASRSPRTVNYGYTF.

The V gene is TRBV7-9, the J gene TRBJ2-7; D remains unclear. The CDR3 loop spans 11 amino acids. Trimming removed 5 bases at V and 7 bases at J, with 9 bases between. Germline values: CDR1 SEHNR, CDR2 FQNEAQ (reference sequence). The CDR3 bases are TGTGCCAGCAGCCCTAGTTATGAGCAGTACTTC. Translation gives CASSPSYEQYF. The full variable domain, completed using reference TRBV7-9 and TRBJ2-7, is DTGVSQNPRHKITKRGQNVTFRCDPISEHNRLYWYRQTLGQGPEFLTYFQNEAQLEKSRLLSDRFSAERPKGSFSTLEIQRTEQGDSAMYLCASSPSYEQYFGPGTRLTVT.

The chain combines TRBV6-1 with TRBJ2-5; tentatively, D is TRBD2 (5 bases). CDR3 size: 17 residues. V lost 6 bases, J lost 1 base, and 21 bases lay in between. CDR1 is MNHNS and CDR2 is SASEGT in the germline V gene. The CDR3 DNA is TGTGCCAGCAGCGAAAGTTCCGGGGTAGCCCTCCAAGAGACCCAGTACTTC. Protein sequence: CASSESSGVALQETQYF.

This clone was seen only a few times. The gene calls are TRBV5-4 and TRBJ2-1; 9 bases are shared with TRBD1. Trimming at V came to 4 bases and at J to 3 bases, leaving 8 bases not matched to a gene. The CDR3 is 16 residues long. Germline lookup yields CDR1 SGHNT and CDR2 YYREEE (reference sequence). The CDR3 reads CASSIPGTGYYNEQFF. DNA for the CDR3: TGTGCCAGCAGCATTCCCGGGACAGGGTACTACAATGAGCAGTTCTTC.

The chain is built from TRBV5-6 and TRBJ2-5; TRBD2 aligns across 9 bases. Germline V lookup: CDR1 SGHDT, CDR2 YYEEEE. Germline trimming cut 0 bases from V and 7 bases from J; bases unmatched to any gene: 13. This CDR3 has 17 residues. The CDR3 sequence: CASSLEEGGGAARTQYF. The CDR3 DNA is TGTGCCAGCAGCTTGGAAGAGGGCGGGGGGGCAGCTAGGACCCAGTACTTC.

This rearrangement joins TRBV5-3 to TRBJ2-5, with 11 bases that match TRBD2. TRBV5-3 carries the ORF label, with uncertain function. After removal of 5 bases from V and 2 bases from J, the junction contained 14 bases not matched to a gene. This CDR3 contains 18 residues. This chain's CDR3 is CARRRGLAVGSLQETQYF. CDR3 DNA sequence: TGTGCCAGAAGGCGGGGACTAGCGGTAGGCTCGCTACAAGAGACCCAGTACTTC.

The genes are TRBV5-1 and TRBJ2-1, with D possibly TRBD2 on 6 matching bases. Germline loops: CDR1 SGHRS, CDR2 YFSETQ. V lost 4 bases and J 0 bases, leaving 11 bases between the germline ends. This CDR3 has 15 residues. As DNA, the CDR3 is TGCGCCAGCAGCGGTGCGGGGACCTCCTACAATGAGCAGTTCTTC. It translates to CASSGAGTSYNEQFF.

J is TRBJ2-5 and V is TRBV14; the D gene is possibly TRBD2 (5 bases). The V end was cut by 2 bases, the J end by 5 bases, with 9 bases between. The CDR3 spans 13 residues. CDR1 SGHDN and CDR2 FVKESK come from the germline V gene. The CDR3 sequence is CASSQLAVETQYF. The CDR3 DNA reads as TGTGCCAGCAGCCAACTAGCTGTGGAGACCCAGTACTTC. Supplemented by reference TRBV14 and TRBJ2-5, the full variable domain reads EAGVTQFPSHSVIEKGQTVTLRCDPISGHDNLYWYRRVMGKEIKFLLHFVKESKQDESGMPNNRFLAERTGGTYSTLKVQPAELEDSGVYFCASSQLAVETQYFGPGTRLLVL.

The chain links TRBV7-2 to TRBJ2-1; 7 positions agree with TRBD2. CDR1 is SGHTA, CDR2 FQGNSA, per germline. The V segment lost 3 bases and the J segment 11 bases; nucleotides outside the gene matches: 19. The CDR3 has 17 residues. The CDR3 sequence: CASSFDPSGLGIRQQFF. For the CDR3, the DNA is TGTGCCAGCAGCTTCGACCCGAGCGGACTAGGGATAAGGCAGCAGTTCTTC. Full variable domain (rest looked up from reference TRBV7-2 and TRBJ2-1): GAGVSQSPSNKVTEKGKDVELRCDPISGHTALYWYRQSLGQGLEFLIYFQGNSAPDKSGLPSDRFSAERTGGSVSTLTIQRTQQEDSAVYLCASSFDPSGLGIRQQFFGPGTRLTVL.

The chain joins TRBV7-9 to TRBJ2-2; 7 bases align to TRBD2. CDR1 and CDR2 from the germline V gene are SEHNR and FQNEAQ (reference sequence). The CDR3 covers 15 residues. The V and J ends lost 4 bases and 1 base, in that order; junction bases with no gene match: 3. CDR3 DNA sequence: TGTGCCAGCAGCTGGAGCGGGAAGAACACCGGGGAGCTGTTTTTT. Amino acids: CASSWSGKNTGELFF.

The V and J genes are TRBV29-1 and TRBJ2-7, with 8 bases fitting TRBD1. Germline assignment: CDR1 SQVTM and CDR2 ANQGSEA. CDR3 length: 15 amino acids. V lost 4 bases, J lost 2 bases, and 10 bases stayed unmatched. In DNA form, the CDR3 reads TGCAGCGTTGTCCGGCAGGGGGCCCCCACCTACGAGCAGTACTTC. This encodes CSVVRQGAPTYEQYF.

This clone has just one count. The chain uses TRBV5-1 and TRBJ2-1, with 7 bases fitting TRBD2. Per germline, CDR1 SGHRS and CDR2 YFSETQ. V dropped 4 bases and J dropped 1; count of bases not matched to a gene: 5. The CDR3 covers 15 residues. The DNA for the CDR3 is TGCGCCAGCAGCCTTCAGGGAGGGTCCTACAATGAGCAGTTCTTC. Translated, it gives CASSLQGGSYNEQFF.

This chain joins TRBV6-5 and TRBJ1-2; D uncertain. The V end was cut by 6 bases, the J end by 0 bases, with 8 bases between. Germline V lookup: CDR1 MNHEY, CDR2 SVGAGI. The CDR3 is made up of 13 amino acids. CDR3 loop: CASSRGSNYGYTF. As DNA, the CDR3 is TGTGCCAGCAGCCGAGGATCTAACTATGGCTACACCTTC.

The chain uses TRBV6-6 and TRBJ2-5, with 7 bases lining up with TRBD1. The J call may be faulty, since TRBJ2-7 better matches the DNA end. The CDR3 is 14 residues long. Per germline, CDR1 MNHNY and CDR2 SVGAGI (reference sequence). The CDR3 sequence is CASSETGPSYEQYF. The CDR3 region has the DNA TGTGCCAGCAGCGAGACAGGGCCCTCCTACGAGCAGTACTTC.